These 30 T cell receptor beta chains share one sample of origin, sequenced in a study of T cells in localized non-small cell lung cancer. Sequencing was performed with immunoSEQ multiplex PCR; in TCRdb, only in-frame clones are kept and a portion is missing. The profile shows 13,000 or so clones, over 85% of them singletons. Sequenced here: peripheral blood mononuclear cells, sampled before any cancer treatment. Receptor source: a man aged 40-75 years with stage III lung adenocarcinoma.

This clone came up a few times. The chain uses TRBV7-8 and TRBJ2-7; possibly TRBD1 for D (6 bases). Germline V lookup: CDR1 SGHVS, CDR2 FQNEAQ. The CDR3 sequence is 13 residues long. V was clipped by 5 bases and J by 2 bases, with 10 bases between them. CDR3 loop: CASSVGQTYEQYF. The CDR3 nucleotides are TGTGCCAGCAGCGTCGGACAGACCTACGAGCAGTACTTC.

The rearrangement links TRBV9 to TRBJ2-3; perhaps D is TRBD1 or TRBD2 (5 bases each). The V gene's germline CDR1 is SGDLS and CDR2 YYNGEE. V shed 4 bases and J shed 8 bases, with 11 bases lying between them. There are 12 residues in the CDR3. In DNA form, the CDR3 reads TGTGCCAGCAGCATTGAGGGGATTACGCAGTATTTT. Protein: CASSIEGITQYF.

The chain carries TRBV14 and TRBJ2-2; TRBD2 matches at 14 bases. With 3 bases clipped from V and 6 bases from J, the junction kept 12 bases outside the gene matches. The CDR3 contains 19 residues. The germline CDR1 and CDR2 sequences are SGHDN and FVKESK. The CDR3 is CASSHRPRGLAGDSGELFF. The CDR3 DNA reads as TGTGCCAGCAGCCACCGACCCCGGGGACTAGCGGGAGATTCCGGGGAGCTGTTTTTT.

The V call is TRBV28, the J call TRBJ1-2; D unresolved. The CDR3 runs to 12 residues. Germline CDR1 MDHEN, CDR2 SYDVKM. The V and J ends lost 6 bases and 13 bases respectively, with 18 bases between them. CDR3: CASSFPYMAGTF. In nucleotides, the CDR3 is TGTGCCAGCAGCTTTCCCTACATGGCGGGCACCTTC.

V is TRBV14 and J is TRBJ2-7, with D perhaps matching TRBD2 (5 bases). Germline CDR1 is SGHDN and CDR2 is FVKESK. The CDR3 is 14 residues long. V was trimmed by 4 bases and J by 4 bases, leaving 14 bases between them. CDR3 region: CASSRGTTIYEQYF. In nucleotides, the CDR3 is TGTGCCAGCAGCCGCGGAACGACTATTTACGAGCAGTACTTC.

The CDR3 nucleotides are TGTGCCAGCAGCTTAGTTGTGGGGAGCGAGCAGTACTTC. Amino acid sequence: CASSLVVGSEQYF. The rearrangement joins TRBV7-9 to TRBJ2-7, with TRBD2 as a possible D gene (5 bases). This CDR3 contains 13 residues. V dropped 1 base and J dropped 6 bases, with 10 bases sitting between them. Germline V CDR1 and CDR2: SEHNR, FQNEAQ (reference sequence).

The chain couples TRBV9 to TRBJ2-7, with TRBD2 matching 7 bases. V lost 0 bases to trimming and J lost 12 bases; unmatched junction nucleotides: 12. CDR3 length: 14 amino acids. CDR1 SGDLS and CDR2 YYNGEE come from the germline V gene. CDR3 region: CASSVGTGGRALYF. CDR3 nucleotide sequence: TGTGCCAGCAGCGTAGGAACGGGTGGGAGGGCGCTGTACTTC.

This rearrangement joins TRBV5-6 to TRBJ2-2, with D uncertain. Per germline, CDR1 SGHDT and CDR2 YYEEEE. This CDR3 spans 12 amino acids. V lost 3 bases to trimming and J lost 7 bases, with 7 bases between them. DNA of the CDR3: TGTGCCAGCAGCTCGACGGACGGGGAGCTGTTTTTT. This sequence encodes CASSSTDGELFF.

The chain is built from TRBV27 and TRBJ2-7, with D perhaps TRBD1 (5 bases). The CDR3 length is 13 residues. Germline V gene data show CDR1 as MNHEY and CDR2 as SMNVEV (reference sequence). The V and J ends lost 8 bases and 2 bases respectively, with 13 bases between them. The CDR3 here is CASGQGRAYEQYF. CDR3 DNA: TGTGCCAGCGGCCAGGGAAGGGCCTACGAGCAGTACTTC.

The chain links TRBV5-8 to TRBJ2-1, with 7 bases that match TRBD1. From germline, CDR1 is SGHTS and CDR2 YDEGEE. Trimming removed 4 bases from V and 4 bases from J; junction bases left unmatched: 11. CDR3 size: 16 residues. Here the CDR3 DNA reads TGTGCCAGCAGCCCAGGATGGGACAGCGAATACAATGAGCAGTTCTTC. Protein: CASSPGWDSEYNEQFF.

This clone came up a few times. V usage is TRBV30 and J usage is TRBJ2-5, with a tentative D call TRBD1 (8 bases). V shed 3 bases and J shed 5 bases, with 19 bases lying between them. This CDR3 region has 15 residues. CDR1 is GTSNPN, CDR2 SVGIG, per germline (reference sequence). As DNA, the CDR3 is TGTGCCTGGAGCCCAAACAGGGGGGGGACGGAGACCCAGTACTTC. Translation gives CAWSPNRGGTETQYF. Using reference TRBV30 and TRBJ2-5 for the parts outside the CDR3, the full variable domain is SQTIHQWPATLVQPVGSPLSLECTVEGTSNPNLYWYRQAAGRGLQLLFYSVGIGQISSEVPQNLSASRPQDRQFILSSKKLLLSDSGFYLCAWSPNRGGTETQYFGPGTRLLVL.

The chain is built from TRBV15 and TRBJ2-7; 10 bases agree with TRBD2. V lost 0 bases, J lost 7 bases, and 18 bases stayed unmatched. Per the germline V gene, CDR1 is LNHNV and CDR2 is YYDKDF (reference sequence). This CDR3 has 19 amino acids. The CDR3 loop reads CATSRDHARALAGAEEQYF. The CDR3 region has the DNA TGTGCCACCAGCAGAGATCATGCTCGAGCCCTAGCGGGAGCGGAGGAGCAGTACTTC.

Only a few counts were recorded for this clone. This chain joins TRBV12-5 and TRBJ2-1; 9 bases are a match to TRBD2. Germline CDR1 and CDR2: LGHNT and FRNRAP. The CDR3 sequence is 19 residues long. After removal of 0 bases from V and 3 bases from J, the junction contained 12 bases not matched to a gene. The CDR3 DNA reads as TGTGCTAGTGGTTTGGTACTGCGAAGGGGCGGGAGGGACTACAATGAGCAGTTCTTC. Protein product: CASGLVLRRGGRDYNEQFF.

The sample holds one count of this clone. This chain joins TRBV28 and TRBJ2-1; 10 bases are a match to TRBD2. The CDR3 totals 16 residues. V gave up 3 bases and J gave up 8 bases; unmatched junction bases: 10. Germline values: CDR1 MDHEN, CDR2 SYDVKM. The CDR3 is CASSLHSSGSKDEQFF. Here the CDR3 DNA reads TGTGCCAGCAGTTTGCACTCTAGCGGGAGTAAGGATGAGCAGTTCTTC.

The J gene is TRBJ2-7, the V gene TRBV29-1, with 10 bases fitting TRBD2. Germline-derived CDR1 and CDR2 are SQVTM and ANQGSEA. Trimming cost V 4 bases and J 5 bases; bases outside gene matches: 5. The CDR3 consists of 13 residues. CDR3 sequence: CSVVLAGDHEQYF. The DNA for the CDR3 is TGCAGCGTTGTCCTAGCGGGAGATCACGAGCAGTACTTC.

The chain uses TRBV27 and TRBJ2-7; the match to TRBD1 covers 9 bases. There are 16 residues in the CDR3. V dropped 4 bases and J dropped 6; count of bases not matched to a gene: 13. The germline V gene has CDR1 MNHEY and CDR2 SMNVEV (reference sequence). This chain's CDR3 is CASSWLSGTGKTEQYF. The CDR3 coding sequence is TGTGCCAGCAGTTGGTTGTCCGGGACAGGGAAGACCGAGCAGTACTTC.

The gene calls are TRBV7-8 and TRBJ2-5; maybe TRBD2 (5 bases). The germline CDR1 and CDR2 sequences are SGHVS and FQNEAQ. The CDR3 has 13 residues. The ends were cut back, 1 base at V and 5 bases at J, with 8 bases in the middle. The CDR3 reads CASSLGLAETQYF. The CDR3 DNA reads TGTGCCAGCAGCTTAGGCCTAGCCGAGACCCAGTACTTC.

V is TRBV9 and J is TRBJ1-4; D perhaps matches TRBD1 (6 bases). Trimming shortened V by 4 bases and J by 3 bases, and 13 bases separated the two germline ends. Germline lookup yields CDR1 SGDLS and CDR2 YYNGEE. The CDR3 loop spans 15 amino acids. The chain's CDR3 is CASSFRGGPNEKLFF. The CDR3 region has the DNA TGTGCCAGCAGCTTCCGAGGGGGTCCTAATGAAAAACTGTTTTTT.

J is TRBJ2-5 and V is TRBV2; 7 bases match TRBD1. The CDR3 runs to 15 residues. CDR1 and CDR2 from the germline V gene are SNHLY and FYNNEI. V lost 4 bases, J lost 1 base, and 6 bases stayed unmatched. The CDR3 sequence is CASSVRGQRQETQYF. In nucleotides, the CDR3 is TGTGCCAGCAGTGTTAGGGGACAGCGCCAAGAGACCCAGTACTTC. Together with reference TRBV2 and TRBJ2-5, the CDR3 gives the full variable domain: EPEVTQTPSHQVTQMGQEVILRCVPISNHLYFYWYRQILGQKVEFLVSFYNNEISEKSEIFDDQFSVERPDGSNFTLKIRSTKLEDSAMYFCASSVRGQRQETQYFGPGTRLLVL.

The table lists this clone with a count of one. The chain is built from TRBV7-9 and TRBJ1-2, with D possibly TRBD1 on 5 matching bases. In germline, CDR1 is SEHNR, CDR2 FQNEAQ (reference sequence). This CDR3 has 13 residues. V was cut by 5 bases and J by 5 bases, with 12 bases left in between. The CDR3 here is CASSVQGGYGYTF. CDR3 nucleotide sequence: TGTGCCAGCAGCGTCCAGGGTGGATATGGCTACACCTTC. Full variable domain (missing parts from reference TRBV7-9 and TRBJ1-2): DTGVSQNPRHKITKRGQNVTFRCDPISEHNRLYWYRQTLGQGPEFLTYFQNEAQLEKSRLLSDRFSAERPKGSFSTLEIQRTEQGDSAMYLCASSVQGGYGYTFGSGTRLTVV.

The chain joins TRBV10-2 to TRBJ2-7; D remains unclear. Germline assignment: CDR1 WSHSY and CDR2 SAAADI. The CDR3 is made up of 12 amino acids. Trimming shortened V by 3 bases and J by 4 bases, and 7 bases separated the two germline ends. The CDR3 coding sequence is TGCGCCAGCAGTGATTACACTTACGAGCAGTACTTC. As protein: CASSDYTYEQYF.

This chain links TRBV5-4 with TRBJ1-1; D unclear. V lost 4 bases and J lost 1, with 20 bases in between. CDR3 size: 17 residues. Per germline, CDR1 SGHNT and CDR2 YYREEE (reference sequence). CDR3 nucleotide sequence: TGTGCCAGCAGCCCCGGAGTTGGGCAGCAAACGAACACTGAAGCTTTCTTT. It yields the protein CASSPGVGQQTNTEAFF.

The chain employs TRBV5-1 and TRBJ2-3; 11 bases are a match to TRBD1. Trimming took 0 bases from V and 7 from J; bases not matched to a gene: 4. From germline, CDR1 is SGHRS and CDR2 YFSETQ. The CDR3 length is 15 residues. CDR3: CASSLVGTGGYTQYF. In nucleotides, the CDR3 is TGCGCCAGCAGCTTGGTCGGGACAGGGGGTTATACGCAGTATTTT.

V is TRBV5-4 and J is TRBJ1-1; D unresolved. CDR3 size: 14 residues. In germline, CDR1 is SGHNT, CDR2 YYREEE (reference sequence). V was shortened by 0 bases and J by 4 bases, with 10 bases between the two germline ends. The CDR3 region has the DNA TGTGCCAGCAGCTTGGGGTGGGGAAGCACTGAAGCTTTCTTT. The encoded protein is CASSLGWGSTEAFF.

This rearrangement joins TRBV28 to TRBJ2-7, with D tentatively TRBD2 (6 bases). From germline, CDR1 is MDHEN and CDR2 SYDVKM. CDR3 length equals 15 residues. The ends were cut back, 6 bases at V and 0 bases at J, with 15 bases in the middle. CDR3 amino acids: CASRYYSGDSYEQYF. The CDR3 nucleotides read TGTGCCAGCAGATATTATAGCGGTGACTCCTACGAGCAGTACTTC.

J is TRBJ2-5 and V is TRBV7-3; no clear D. This CDR3 has 12 amino acids. Germline V CDR1 and CDR2: SGHTA, FQGTGA. V gave up 0 bases and J gave up 10 bases, with 9 bases separating them. The CDR3 spells CASSLTDGVQYF. The CDR3, as DNA: TGTGCCAGCAGCTTAACTGATGGGGTCCAGTACTTC.

The chain uses TRBV6-6 and TRBJ1-3; weak D call: TRBD1 (6 bases). CDR1 MNHNY and CDR2 SVGAGI come from the germline V gene (reference sequence). CDR3 size: 15 residues. V was pared by 7 bases and J by 2 bases, with 15 bases between. The CDR3 DNA is TGTGCCAGCACCTTAACAGGGTTCGCTGGAAACACCATATATTTT. This translates into CASTLTGFAGNTIYF.

This clone was found once. The CDR3 is CASSSLGDGFETQYF. The CDR3, as DNA: TGTGCCAGTAGTTCCCTTGGGGACGGATTCGAGACCCAGTACTTC. V gene TRBV19 combines with J gene TRBJ2-5; D assignment may be TRBD1 or TRBD2 (5 bases each). From germline, CDR1 is LNHDA and CDR2 SQIVND (reference sequence). The CDR3 spans 15 residues. V dropped 5 bases and J dropped 5 bases, with 18 bases sitting between them.

The chain recombines TRBV10-3 with TRBJ2-7; D uncertain. V lost 8 bases and J lost 3, with 8 bases in between. CDR1 is ENHRY and CDR2 is SYGVKD in the germline V gene. The CDR3 is 11 amino acids. CDR3 residues: CAIAEIYEQYF. Written as DNA, the CDR3 is TGTGCCATCGCGGAAATCTACGAGCAGTACTTC.

The rearrangement uses TRBV5-6 and TRBJ1-5; weak D call: TRBD1 (5 bases). This CDR3 region has 15 residues. The germline V gene encodes CDR1 SGHDT and CDR2 YYEEEE. Trimming left V 4 bases short and J 2 bases short, with 13 bases between. The CDR3 region is CASSPHGAGNQPQHF. The CDR3 DNA is TGTGCCAGCAGCCCTCACGGGGCCGGCAATCAGCCCCAGCATTTT.